Listed below are T cell receptor beta chains from one sample, sequenced in a study of T-cell reconstitution after alpha-beta-depleted transplantation in children. One entry per CDR3 protein, called by TCRdb with MiXCR from the PCR reads. The sample lists 250,000 to 350,000 distinct CDR3 sequences, nearly 10% occurring once. This material consisted of PBMCs from the stem cell graft donor, taken from the stem cell graft. The receptor source for this set is a human donor who donated a stem cell graft to a child with SCID. The CDR3 runs from the conserved cysteine through the conserved F or W. A D gene is named only where the DNA matches it firmly. Clone size, where shown, is once, few, many, or a class for clones that have expanded.

d_call	clone_size	v_call	j_call	cdr3_nt	cdr3_aa
NA	NA	TRBV5-1	TRBJ1-1	TGCGCCAGCAGACAACGGACGGTCACTGAAGCTTTCTTT	CASRQRTVTEAFF
TRBD1	NA	TRBV5-1	TRBJ2-5	TGCGCCAGCAGCTTGGGGGACAGGGACGACCAAGAGACCCAGTACTTC	CASSLGDRDDQETQYF
NA	NA	TRBV14	TRBJ2-7	TGTGCCAGCAGCGACTTAATCCCCTACGAGCAGTACTTC	CASSDLIPYEQYF
NA	few	TRBV5-1	TRBJ2-3	TGCGCCAGCAGCAAGGATGACAGGAGCACAGATACGCAGTATTTT	CASSKDDRSTDTQYF
NA	few	TRBV7-2	TRBJ2-3	TGTGCCAGCAGCATCGGGACCCGACAGGAATCAGATACGCAGTATTTT	CASSIGTRQESDTQYF
NA	many	TRBV5-1	TRBJ1-4	TGCGCCAGCAGAATGGGCCAGAATGAAAAACTGTTTTTT	CASRMGQNEKLFF
NA	NA	TRBV20-1	TRBJ1-4	TGCAGTGCTAGTGACGGTGAAAAACTGTTTTTT	CSASDGEKLFF
TRBD2	NA	TRBV5-1	TRBJ2-3	TGCGCCAGCAGCGCAAGCGGGGGGTCAGATACGCAGTATTTT	CASSASGGSDTQYF
TRBD1	few	TRBV11-3	TRBJ1-1	TGTGCCAGCAGCCTATCGGGACAGGTTATGAACACTGAAGCTTTCTTT	CASSLSGQVMNTEAFF
TRBD1	NA	TRBV12-5	TRBJ1-2	TGTGCTAGTGGAACCGGGACAGGGTATGACTACACCTTC	CASGTGTGYDYTF
NA	NA	TRBV10-1	TRBJ2-2	TGCGCCAGCAGTGAAGTCAGGGGAACCGGGGAGCTGTTTTTT	CASSEVRGTGELFF
NA	few	TRBV20-1	TRBJ1-3	TGCAGTGCCCACGGTTGGACTGGAAACACCATATATTTT	CSAHGWTGNTIYF
NA	few	TRBV3-1	TRBJ2-1	TGTGCCAGCAGCCCTACGTGGGCTACGGTGAAAGAGCAGTTCTTC	CASSPTWATVKEQFF
NA	few	TRBV7-9	TRBJ2-3	TGTGCCAGCAGCCCTCGGCAGGGGACGCAGTATTTT	CASSPRQGTQYF